This TCR beta chain was captured by sequencing in a study of T-cell reconstitution after alpha-beta-depleted transplantation in children. This clonotype has more than one count but fewer than ten. This CDR3 is 13 amino acids long. J lost 7 bases, V lost 3 bases, and 2 bases had no gene match. CDR1 is MGHRA, CDR2 YSYEKL, per germline. Preparing the TCRbeta library involved the use of unique molecular identifiers. One entry per CDR3 protein results from TCRdb running MiXCR on the PCR reads. Of about 110,000 distinct CDR3 sequences listed, approximately 10% were seen once; the top ten hold under 40%. The clonotype comes from a boy aged 2 to 9 with acute lymphoblastic leukemia, due to receive a stem cell transplant. The chain is built from TRBV4-1 and TRBJ2-2; 7 bases are shared with TRBD2. Here the sequenced sample was PBMCs, taken before TCRalphabeta/CD19-depleted stem cell transplant. The DNA for the CDR3 is TGCGCCAGCAGCCACAAGCGGGGCGGGGAGCTGTTTTTT. Encoded protein: CASSHKRGGELFF.